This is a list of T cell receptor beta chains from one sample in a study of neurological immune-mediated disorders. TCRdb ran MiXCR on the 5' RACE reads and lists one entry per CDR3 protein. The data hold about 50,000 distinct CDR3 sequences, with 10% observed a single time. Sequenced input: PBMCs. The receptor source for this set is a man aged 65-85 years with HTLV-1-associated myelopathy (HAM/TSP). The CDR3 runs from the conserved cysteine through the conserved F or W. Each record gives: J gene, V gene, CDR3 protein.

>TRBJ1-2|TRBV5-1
CASSRTADGYTF
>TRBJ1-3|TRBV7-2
CASSRRFSGNTIYF
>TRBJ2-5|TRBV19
CASSHRHETQYF
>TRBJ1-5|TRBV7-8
CASSLRVTGMDQPQHF
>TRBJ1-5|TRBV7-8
CASSLIDSNQPQHF
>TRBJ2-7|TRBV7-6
CASSPDRVVGEQYF
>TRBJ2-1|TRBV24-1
CATSDTGTSGFYEQFF
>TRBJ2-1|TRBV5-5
CASSLRVGYEQFF
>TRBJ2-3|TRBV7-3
CASSQQGGPSTDTQYF
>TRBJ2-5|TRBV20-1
CSAPRGSPETQYF
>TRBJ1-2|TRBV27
CASSFQHGPHGYTF
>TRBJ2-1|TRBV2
CASSEVGGRGYNEQFF
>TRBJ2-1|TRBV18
CASSREREGEQFF
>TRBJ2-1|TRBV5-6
CASSSYSGNVQFF
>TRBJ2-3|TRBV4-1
CASLDFYTDTQYF
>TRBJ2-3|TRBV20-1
CSASPGQTSTDTQYF
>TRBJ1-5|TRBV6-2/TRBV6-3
CASGEGNQPQHF
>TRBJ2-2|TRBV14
CASSANQRELFF
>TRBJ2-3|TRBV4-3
CASSQAYGTDTQYF
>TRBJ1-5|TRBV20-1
CSARGGVGFGNQPQHF
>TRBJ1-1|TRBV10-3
CATGRGENTEAFF
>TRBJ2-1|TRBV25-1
CASSEYTGGYEQFF
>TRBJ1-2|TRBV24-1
CAPNSFPRGDYGYTF
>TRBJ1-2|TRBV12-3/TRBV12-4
CASSLEGFYGYTF
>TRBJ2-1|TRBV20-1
CSLPSDTYNEQFF
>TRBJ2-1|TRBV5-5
CASSLNLRGTYNEQFF
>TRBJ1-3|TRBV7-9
CASSTNLRSGNTIYF
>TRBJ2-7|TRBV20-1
CSAKRWGYEQYF
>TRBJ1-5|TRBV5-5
CASSFFSPDSNQPQHF
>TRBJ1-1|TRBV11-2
CASSLEVEAFF
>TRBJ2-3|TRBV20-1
CSASAPQGPLPGDTQYF
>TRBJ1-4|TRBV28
CATSSVGQGATNEKLFF
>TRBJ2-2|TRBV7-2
CASLGGGTTGELFF
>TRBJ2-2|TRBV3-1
CASSLKASGRPYPGELFF
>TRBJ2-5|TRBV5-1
CASSNQGTRETQYF
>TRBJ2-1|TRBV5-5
CASSREGKQFTYNEQFF
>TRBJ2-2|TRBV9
CASSVVAGELFF
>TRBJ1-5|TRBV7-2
CASSLVRHNNQPQHF
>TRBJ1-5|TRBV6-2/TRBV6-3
CASSRFDTDRNQPQHF
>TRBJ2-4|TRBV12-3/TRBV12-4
CASRGLAGNIQYF
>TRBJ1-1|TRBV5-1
CASSLTRGNTEAFF
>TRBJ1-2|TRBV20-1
CSARGQGGVGYTF
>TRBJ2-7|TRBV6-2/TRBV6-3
CASTRDVPSYEQYF
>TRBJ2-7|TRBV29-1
CSVEDLPSYEQYF
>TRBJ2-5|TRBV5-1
CASSPGTVQETQYF
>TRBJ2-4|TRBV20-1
CSATTSGRAKNIQYF
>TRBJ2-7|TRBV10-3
CAISDFGTSGSYEQYF
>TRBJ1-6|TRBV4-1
CASSQEMGPANSPLHF
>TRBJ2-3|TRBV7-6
CASSLGPRGNTDTQYF
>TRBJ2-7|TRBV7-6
CASSLSPALEQYF
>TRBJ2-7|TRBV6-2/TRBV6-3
CASSYTAGGSEQYF
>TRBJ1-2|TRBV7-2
CASSFLSTGYGYTF
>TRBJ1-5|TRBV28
CASRWSYNQPQHF